The clone carrying this T cell receptor (beta chain) has ten or more counts. The antigen is not known. Investigators prepared the TCR beta libraries by applying iRepertoire HTBI primers and Arm-PCR of CDR3 regions. TCRdb fed the multiplex PCR reads into MiXCR, producing one record per CDR3 protein. The sample lists about 560,000 distinct CDR3 sequences, around 16% seen once, with around 12% in the top ten. Trimming shortened V by 0 bases and J by 4 bases, and 12 bases separated the two germline ends. CDR3 length: 15 residues. Germline values: CDR1 MNHEY, CDR2 SMNVEV (reference sequence). The data stem from a study of regulatory T cells in long-lasting Graves disease. Study-level results: Between persistent patients, 2,500 to 3,500 public clonotypes were shared, exceeding the 800 to 1,000 shared between new patients.

The time point: newly diagnosed GD, antithyroid drugs for less than 3 months. After RNA was extracted from PBMCs, the TCR library was made from it. This sample was shared with a second study, whose subject was T cells in Graves' hyperthyroidism and ophthalmopathy. Turning to that study: Patients were excluded because of uncontrolled infection, other autoimmune disease, pregnancy or lactation. Clinical symptoms, serum thyroxine and TRAb, thyroid ultrasound and orbital computed tomography together formed the diagnostic basis. The HTBI primer set was used in a first-round RT-PCR of the TCR CDR3.

This TCR derives from a man between 18 and 29 years old with Graves disease. The material was peripheral blood mononuclear cells (PBMCs), obtained at new diagnosis, from a patient treated with antithyroid drugs. This chain links TRBV27 with TRBJ1-1; D remains unclear. CDR3 bases: TGTGCCAGCAGTTTATCGGCCAGTACGGGCACTGAAGCTTTCTTT. Amino acid sequence: CASSLSASTGTEAFF.